This T cell receptor beta chain was sequenced in a study of blood T cell repertoires in COVID-19. This clone was found many times. The repertoire was sequenced with immunoSEQ multiplex PCR; TCRdb's copy has only in-frame clones and lacks some. The top ten clones hold approximately 5% of a sample with approximately 70,000 clones, around 79% of them seen once. The TCR sequence derives from a woman of 80 years or more with active or convalescent COVID-19. The sequencing input was peripheral blood.

CDR3 sequence (DNA): TGTGCCAGCGGCGGGAGGGGCGGCACCGGGGAGCTGTTTTTT. This sequence encodes CASGGRGGTGELFF. The V and J genes are TRBV3-1 (or the pseudogene TRBV3-2) and TRBJ2-2; 9 bases map to TRBD2. CDR3 length: 14 amino acids. Unmatched junction bases numbered 5, after V lost 8 bases and J lost 4 bases. Germline-derived CDR1 and CDR2 are LGHDT and YNNKEL (reference sequence).